The entry below describes one T cell receptor (beta chain). The antigen remains unidentified. This sample is drawn from a study of PD-1 blockade in classical Hodgkin lymphoma. Study-wide findings and caveats: Significant TCR diversity gains by C4D1 occurred in CD4+ but not CD8+ cells.

Clones were read by immunoSEQ multiplex PCR, and TCRdb kept only the in-frame ones, dropping some. There are 15,000 to 20,000 clones in the sample; about 75% occur only once, and roughly 2.6% lies in the top ten. Regarding time point: cycle 4 day 1 (C4D1), after more than five weeks of nivolumab. Brentuximab vedotin exposure varied among the patients, all of whom had relapsed after autologous stem cell transplantation. CD4+ T cells were purified from thawed PBMCs by negative selection. This sequence was found in a human donor with classical Hodgkin lymphoma. This specimen consisted of CD4+ T cells from blood, obtained before the fourth cycle of nivolumab.

CDR3: CASSQGQGSGTEAFF. The CDR3 nucleotides read TGCGCCAGCAGCCAGGGACAGGGATCAGGAACTGAAGCTTTCTTT. This rearrangement joins TRBV4-1 to TRBJ1-1; 9 bases match TRBD1. The germline gives CDR1 MGHRA, CDR2 YSYEKL. This CDR3 is 15 amino acids long. Trimming cost V 3 bases and J 5 bases; bases outside gene matches: 7.